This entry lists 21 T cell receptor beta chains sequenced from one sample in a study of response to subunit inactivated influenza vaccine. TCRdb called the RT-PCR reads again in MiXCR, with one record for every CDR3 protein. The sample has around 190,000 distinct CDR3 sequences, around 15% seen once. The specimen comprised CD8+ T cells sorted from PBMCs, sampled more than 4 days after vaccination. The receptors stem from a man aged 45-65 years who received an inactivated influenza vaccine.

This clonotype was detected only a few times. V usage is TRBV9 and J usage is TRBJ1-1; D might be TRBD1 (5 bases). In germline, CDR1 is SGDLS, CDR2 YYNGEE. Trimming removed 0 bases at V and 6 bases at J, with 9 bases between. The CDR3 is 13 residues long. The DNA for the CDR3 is TGTGCCAGCAGCGTAGTAGAGGGGTCTGAAGCTTTCTTT. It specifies CASSVVEGSEAFF.

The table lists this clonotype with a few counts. The CDR3: CAWKGYGYTF. As DNA, the CDR3 is TGTGCCTGGAAGGGCTATGGCTACACCTTC. V gene TRBV30 combines with J gene TRBJ1-2, with no clear D. V lost 4 bases, J lost 4 bases, and 4 bases lay in between. Germline V gives CDR1 GTSNPN, CDR2 SVGIG (reference sequence). This CDR3 spans 10 amino acids.

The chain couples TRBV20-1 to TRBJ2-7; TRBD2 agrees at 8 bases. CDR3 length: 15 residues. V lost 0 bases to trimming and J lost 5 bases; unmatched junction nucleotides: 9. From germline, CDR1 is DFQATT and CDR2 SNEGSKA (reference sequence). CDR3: CSARDIRTSIHEQYF. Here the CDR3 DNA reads TGCAGTGCTAGAGATATCCGGACTAGCATTCACGAGCAGTACTTC.

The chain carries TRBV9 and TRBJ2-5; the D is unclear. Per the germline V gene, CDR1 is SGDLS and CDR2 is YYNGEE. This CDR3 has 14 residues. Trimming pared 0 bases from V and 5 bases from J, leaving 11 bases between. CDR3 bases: TGTGCCAGCAGCGTAGGGGGTTCGAAGGAGACCCAGTACTTC. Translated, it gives CASSVGGSKETQYF.

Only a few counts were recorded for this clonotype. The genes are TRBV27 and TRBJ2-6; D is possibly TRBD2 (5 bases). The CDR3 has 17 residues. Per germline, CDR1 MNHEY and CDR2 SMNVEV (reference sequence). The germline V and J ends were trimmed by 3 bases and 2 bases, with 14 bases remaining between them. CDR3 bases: TGTGCCAGCAGTTTTGTAACTACGGGGACTGGGGCCAACGTCCTGACTTTC. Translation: CASSFVTTGTGANVLTF.

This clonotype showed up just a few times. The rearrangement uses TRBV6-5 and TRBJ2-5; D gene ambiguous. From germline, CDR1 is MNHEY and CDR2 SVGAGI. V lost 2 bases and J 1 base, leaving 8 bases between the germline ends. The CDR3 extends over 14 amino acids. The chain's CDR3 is CASSYTNSQETQYF. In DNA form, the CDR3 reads TGTGCCAGCAGTTACACCAATTCCCAAGAGACCCAGTACTTC.

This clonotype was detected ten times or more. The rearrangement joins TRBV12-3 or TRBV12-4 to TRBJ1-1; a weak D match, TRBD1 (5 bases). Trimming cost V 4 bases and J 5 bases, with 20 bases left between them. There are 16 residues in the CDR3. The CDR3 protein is CASSSIHGGFGTEAFF. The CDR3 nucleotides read TGTGCCAGCAGTTCCATTCATGGGGGGTTCGGGACTGAAGCTTTCTTT.

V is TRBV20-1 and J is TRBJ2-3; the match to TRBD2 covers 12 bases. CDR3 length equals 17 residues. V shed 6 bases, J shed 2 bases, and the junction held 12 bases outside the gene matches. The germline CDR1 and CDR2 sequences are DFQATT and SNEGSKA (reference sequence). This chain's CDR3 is CSAPDDGLAGPTDTQYF. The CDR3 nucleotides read TGCAGTGCACCCGACGATGGACTAGCGGGGCCCACAGATACGCAGTATTTT.

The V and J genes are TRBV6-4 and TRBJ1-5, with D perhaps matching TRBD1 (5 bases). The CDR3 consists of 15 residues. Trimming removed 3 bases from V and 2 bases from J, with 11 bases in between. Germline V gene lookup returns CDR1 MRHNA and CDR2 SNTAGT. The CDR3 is CASSDGHRCNQPQHF. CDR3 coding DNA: TGTGCCAGCAGTGATGGTCACAGGTGCAATCAGCCCCAGCATTTT.

CDR3 coding DNA: TGTGCCAGCGGGACCCCCCATGAACACTGGGGTGAGACCCAGTACTTC. Translated, it gives CASGTPHEHWGETQYF. V gene TRBV12-3 or TRBV12-4 combines with J gene TRBJ2-5; D could derive from TRBD1 or TRBD2 (5 bases each). V was clipped by 8 bases and J by 5 bases, with 24 bases between them. The length of the CDR3 is 16 residues.

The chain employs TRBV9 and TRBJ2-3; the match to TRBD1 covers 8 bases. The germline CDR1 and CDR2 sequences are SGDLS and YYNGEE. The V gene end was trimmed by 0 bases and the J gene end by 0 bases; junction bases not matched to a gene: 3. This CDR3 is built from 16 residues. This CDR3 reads CASSVEGQGSTDTQYF. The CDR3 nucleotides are TGTGCCAGCAGCGTAGAAGGACAGGGAAGCACAGATACGCAGTATTTT.

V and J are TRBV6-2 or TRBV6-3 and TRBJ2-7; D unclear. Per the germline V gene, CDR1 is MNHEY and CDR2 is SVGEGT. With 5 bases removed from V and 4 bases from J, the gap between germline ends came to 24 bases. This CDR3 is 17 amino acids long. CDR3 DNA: TGTGCCAGCAGTCGGGCCCCTGGCACCTTGCACCCATACGAGCAGTACTTC. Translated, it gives CASSRAPGTLHPYEQYF.

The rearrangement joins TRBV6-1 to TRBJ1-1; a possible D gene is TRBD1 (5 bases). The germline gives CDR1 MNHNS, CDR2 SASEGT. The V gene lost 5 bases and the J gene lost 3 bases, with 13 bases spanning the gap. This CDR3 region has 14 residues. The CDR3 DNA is TGTGCCAGCAGTCGGACGGGGGGTTACACTGAAGCTTTCTTT. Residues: CASSRTGGYTEAFF.

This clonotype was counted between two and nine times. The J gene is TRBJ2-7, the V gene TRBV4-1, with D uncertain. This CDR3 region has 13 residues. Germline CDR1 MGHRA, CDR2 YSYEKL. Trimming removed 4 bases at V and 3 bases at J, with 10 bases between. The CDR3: CASSPGPGYEQYF. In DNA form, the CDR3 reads TGCGCCAGCAGCCCCGGTCCAGGCTACGAGCAGTACTTC.

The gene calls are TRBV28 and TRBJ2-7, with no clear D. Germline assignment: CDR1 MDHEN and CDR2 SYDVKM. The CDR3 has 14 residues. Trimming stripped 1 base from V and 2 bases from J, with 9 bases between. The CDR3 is CASSLFDGTYEQYF. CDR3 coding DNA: TGTGCCAGCAGTTTATTCGACGGTACCTACGAGCAGTACTTC.

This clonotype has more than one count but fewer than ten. In DNA form, the CDR3 reads TGCGCCAGCAGCCAAGATACGGCTAGTTACAATGAGCAGTTCTTC. Protein sequence: CASSQDTASYNEQFF. The chain couples TRBV4-3 to TRBJ2-1; D not resolved. Germline assignment: CDR1 LGHNA and CDR2 YSLEER. This CDR3 comprises 15 residues. Between the trimmed V and J ends, which lost 0 bases and 4 bases, there was a span of 10 bases.

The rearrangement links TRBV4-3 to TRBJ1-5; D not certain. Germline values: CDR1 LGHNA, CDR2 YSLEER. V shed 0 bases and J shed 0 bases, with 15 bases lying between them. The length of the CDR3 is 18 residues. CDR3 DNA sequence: TGCGCCAGCAGCCAAGATCTTGTCGGTCGTTATAGCAATCAGCCCCAGCATTTT. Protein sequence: CASSQDLVGRYSNQPQHF.

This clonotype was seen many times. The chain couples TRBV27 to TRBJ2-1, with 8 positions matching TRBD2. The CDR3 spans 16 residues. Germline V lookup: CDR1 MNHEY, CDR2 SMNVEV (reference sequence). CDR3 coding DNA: TGTTTCGGGCCTGTCGGCGGGAGGATACCCTACAATGAGCAGTTCTTC. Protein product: CFGPVGGRIPYNEQFF.

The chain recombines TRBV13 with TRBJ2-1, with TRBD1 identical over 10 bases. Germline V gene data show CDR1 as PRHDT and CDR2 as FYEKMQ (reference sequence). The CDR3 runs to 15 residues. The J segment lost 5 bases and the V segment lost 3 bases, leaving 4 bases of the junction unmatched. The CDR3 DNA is TGTGCCAGCAGCTTCCCCGGGACAGGGGACAATGAGCAGTTCTTC. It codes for CASSFPGTGDNEQFF.

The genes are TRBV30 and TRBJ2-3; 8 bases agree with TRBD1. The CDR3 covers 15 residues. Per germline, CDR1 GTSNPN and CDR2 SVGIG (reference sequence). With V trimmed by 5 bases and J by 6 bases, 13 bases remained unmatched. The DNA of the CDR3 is TGTGCCTGGGCCGATGGACAGGGAAAGTACGATACGCAGTATTTT. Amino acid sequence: CAWADGQGKYDTQYF.

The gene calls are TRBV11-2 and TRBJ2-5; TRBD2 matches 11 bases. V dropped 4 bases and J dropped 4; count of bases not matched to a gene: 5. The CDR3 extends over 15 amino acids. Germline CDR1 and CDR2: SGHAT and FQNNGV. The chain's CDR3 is CASSYTSGSRETQYF. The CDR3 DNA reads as TGTGCCAGCAGCTATACTAGCGGGAGTCGAGAGACCCAGTACTTC. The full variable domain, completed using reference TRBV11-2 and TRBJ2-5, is EAGVAQSPRYKIIEKRQSVAFWCNPISGHATLYWYQQILGQGPKLLIQFQNNGVVDDSQLPKDRFSAERLKGVDSTLKIQPAKLEDSAVYLCASSYTSGSRETQYFGPGTRLLVL.